The clone carrying this TCR beta chain was observed a few times. Its antigen is unidentified. The repertoire was sequenced with immunoSEQ multiplex PCR; TCRdb's copy has only in-frame clones and lacks some. The sample carries around 31,000 clones, roughly nine tenths recorded once. The data stem from a study of T cells in localized non-small cell lung cancer. In germline, CDR1 is MNHEY, CDR2 SMNVEV (reference sequence). With V trimmed by 4 bases and J by 2 bases, 5 bases remained unmatched. The CDR3 spans 15 residues. General study findings and limits: Out of the top 100 tumor clones, a median about 58 were seen in adjacent lung.

The input for sequencing was peripheral blood, taken before any cancer treatment. The TCR comes from an older female donor with stage I lung adenocarcinoma. The chain links TRBV27 to TRBJ2-5; 9 bases are a match to TRBD1. CDR3 loop: CASSSGQGMQETQYF. The CDR3, as DNA: TGTGCCAGCAGTTCTGGACAGGGGATGCAAGAGACCCAGTACTTC.